This entry concerns a single TCR beta chain. This specimen belongs to a study of blood T cell repertoires in COVID-19. As for the study in general: Italy, Spain and the United States were the sources of the convalescent and acute COVID-19 samples.

Original processing methods: Amplification with reference gene primers provided the estimates of nucleated cell counts. Repertoires were generated with immunoSEQ multiplex PCR, while TCRdb's copy carries only in-frame clones and drops some. D and trimming were read from the DNA, whereas the V and J calls and clone size are those reported in that table. Counted here are fewer than 150,000 clones, more than 75% occurring once; the ten biggest clones make up around 4.5%. V lost 1 base, J lost 5 bases, and 8 bases stayed unmatched. The CDR3 is 17 amino acids. CDR1 is LGHDT, CDR2 YNNKEL, per germline (reference sequence).

Sequenced: peripheral blood. The V call is TRBV3-1 (or the pseudogene TRBV3-2), the J call TRBJ2-5; 12 bases fit TRBD2. The sequence came from a woman aged 40 to 50 with acute or convalescent COVID-19. Here the CDR3 DNA reads TGTGCCAGCAGCCAAGGGCTAGCGGGAGGGCCAGGGGAGACCCAGTACTTC. As protein: CASSQGLAGGPGETQYF.